The source of this TCR beta chain is a study of T cell responses to AZD1222 COVID-19 vaccine. CDR3 length: 15 residues. Germline assignment: CDR1 MNHEY and CDR2 SVGAGI. Trimming removed 0 bases at V and 1 base at J, with 6 bases between. The method was immunoSEQ multiplex PCR; TCRdb's version includes in-frame clones alone and lacks a portion of them. Here the sample spans tens of thousands of clones, roughly nine tenths being singletons. The sample here was peripheral blood, taken 28 days after the second AZD1222 dose. The sequence was obtained from an adult who received the AZD1222 COVID-19 vaccine. The chain is built from TRBV6-5 and TRBJ1-4; D unresolved. Written as DNA, the CDR3 is TGTGCCAGCAGTTACTCGGGAAGAACTAATGAAAAACTGTTTTTT. Translation: CASSYSGRTNEKLFF.